This T cell receptor beta chain was sequenced in a study of blood T cell repertoires in COVID-19. At the level of the study: Sample material is recorded as cDNA or gDNA derived from T cells, B-cell-depleted T cells, or PBMCs.

In the authors' workflow: Estimated nucleated cell counts came from reference gene primer amplification. Libraries were prepared by immunoSEQ multiplex PCR; TCRdb keeps only in-frame clonotypes and omits some of them. That table supplies the V and J calls and clone size; D and trimming were determined from the DNA. The sample carries about 76,000 clones, approximately 86% recorded once. The TCR originated in a human donor in a cohort sampled during active COVID-19. Sequencing was done on a sample of peripheral blood.

CDR3 DNA sequence: TGTGCCAGCAGCGCCGTCGGTGGACAGGGGTCTGAAAAACTGTTTTTT. Protein: CASSAVGGQGSEKLFF. The chain carries TRBV5-4 and TRBJ1-4; TRBD1 agrees at 9 bases. V was clipped by 4 bases and J by 7 bases; unmatched bases: 11. This CDR3 region has 16 residues. Germline V CDR1 and CDR2: SGHNT, YYREEE (reference sequence).